A selection of T cell receptor beta chains follows, all from one sample in a study of beta chain features in type 1 diabetes. Produced via immunoSEQ multiplex PCR; TCRdb's table is partial and in-frame only. The sample lists roughly 260,000 clones, roughly a tenth occurring once. The material sequenced was naive CD4+ T cells from blood. The source is a man aged 30-40 years with type 1 diabetes. Each CDR3 is given without its conserved first and last residue. A D gene is named only where the DNA matches it firmly.

D: TRBD2; J: TRBJ2-7; V: TRBV5-4; CDR3: ASSAGTSDEQY
D: -; J: TRBJ2-1; V: TRBV6-5; CDR3: ASSLQGGSYNEQF
D: TRBD1; J: TRBJ2-7; V: TRBV7-9; CDR3: ASSLTGYEQY
D: -; J: TRBJ2-1; V: TRBV29-1; CDR3: SVDLQGIEQF
D: -; J: TRBJ1-1; V: TRBV29-1; CDR3: SVEEGGAEAF
D: TRBD2; J: TRBJ2-1; V: TRBV4-1; CDR3: ASRGLAAHNEQF
D: -; J: TRBJ2-1; V: TRBV7-3; CDR3: ASSPTGNYNEQF
D: -; J: TRBJ2-3; V: TRBV7-2; CDR3: ASSLFGSDTQY
D: -; J: TRBJ2-1; V: TRBV9; CDR3: ASSVAGGPSYNEQF
D: -; J: TRBJ2-2; V: TRBV4-3; CDR3: ASSQERSGELF
D: TRBD1; J: TRBJ1-1; V: TRBV6-5; CDR3: ASSLGTGVATEAF
D: -; J: TRBJ1-1; V: TRBV5-1; CDR3: ASSPYLTGNTEAF
D: -; J: TRBJ1-6; V: TRBV18; CDR3: ASSPPVRQAHSPLH
D: TRBD1; J: TRBJ1-5; V: TRBV29-1; CDR3: SVGTGNQPQH
D: -; J: TRBJ1-2; V: TRBV19; CDR3: ASSGGVDYGYT
D: TRBD2; J: TRBJ2-3; V: TRBV9; CDR3: ASSVAGGYTDTQY
D: -; J: TRBJ2-4; V: TRBV18; CDR3: ASSRFEAGIQY
D: -; J: TRBJ1-1; V: TRBV5-1; CDR3: ASSLELGTEAF
D: TRBD1; J: TRBJ1-2; V: TRBV28; CDR3: ASRSSQGLSIGYT
D: TRBD1; J: TRBJ1-3; V: TRBV6-5; CDR3: ASSYDRAEGNTIY